The text below deals with one TCR beta chain. Its specificity is unknown. TCRdb reprocessed the 5' RACE reads via MiXCR and lists one record per CDR3 protein. Among about 560,000 distinct CDR3 sequences listed, 18% were seen once. This sample stems from a study of T-cell memory formation after mild COVID-19. Findings and caveats of the study: Contracting clones from day 15 to 85 had balanced CD4/CD8; later expanders favoured CD4+. The appearance of some responding clones in pre-infection memory suggested that cross-reactive memory joined.

The germline V gene has CDR1 SGHKS and CDR2 YYEKEE (reference sequence). This CDR3 contains 15 residues. The V end lost 3 bases, the J end lost 0 bases, and 9 bases lay between the germline ends. The chain combines TRBV5-5 with TRBJ1-4; D ambiguous. This TCR derives from an adult woman who had mild COVID-19 (a few samples of this study predate the infection). Cell type and time point are not known. Sample: PBMCs or a T cell subset sorted from them (not recorded which). CDR3 nucleotides: TGTGCCAGCAGCTCTAGGACCCCAACTAATGAAAAACTGTTTTTT. As protein: CASSSRTPTNEKLFF.